The 5 T cell receptor beta chains presented below share a single source sample, sequenced in a study of cytomegalovirus exposure and HLA in healthy donors. Primers: 60 Vbeta forward and 13 Jbeta reverse. Profiling relied on immunoSEQ multiplex PCR, and the TCRdb table lists in-frame clones only, not all of them. The repertoire holds 90,000 or so clones, with 75% to 80% as singletons. The source material was PBMCs. These receptors were collected from a female donor in good health and CMV-seronegative.

DNA of the CDR3: TGTGCCAGCAGCTTATCCACTACTAGCGGGGGGAGGAACGAGCAGTACTTC. Amino acid sequence: CASSLSTTSGGRNEQYF. The rearrangement links TRBV7-8 to TRBJ2-7, with 12 bases identical to TRBD2. The CDR3 has 17 residues. Trimming at V came to 2 bases and at J to 5 bases, leaving 10 bases not matched to a gene. Germline V CDR1 and CDR2: SGHVS, FQNEAQ.

The V call is TRBV6-1, the J call TRBJ2-1; D uncertain. This CDR3 contains 13 residues. Germline CDR1 MNHNS, CDR2 SASEGT. V dropped 6 bases and J dropped 7 bases, with 13 bases sitting between them. CDR3 sequence: CASRLSVGNEQFF. Written as DNA, the CDR3 is TGTGCCAGCAGACTATCAGTTGGGAATGAGCAGTTCTTC.

The chain uses TRBV10-1 and TRBJ1-5; D is uncertain. CDR3 length: 14 residues. Germline V CDR1 and CDR2: WNHNN, SYGVQD (reference sequence). V shed 7 bases and J shed 7 bases, with 17 bases lying between them. The CDR3: CASNPDTTGQPQHF. The DNA of the CDR3 is TGCGCCAGCAACCCTGACACAACCGGCCAGCCCCAGCATTTT.

The V gene is TRBV6-1, the J gene TRBJ2-7, with 8 bases lining up with TRBD2. The trim removed 3 bases at V and 1 base at J, leaving 8 bases unmatched. The CDR3 contains 16 residues. Germline loops: CDR1 MNHNS, CDR2 SASEGT. The CDR3 DNA reads TGTGCCAGCAGTGACCCTAGCGGGTCGCCTTCCTACGAGCAGTACTTC. It codes for CASSDPSGSPSYEQYF.

This chain joins TRBV5-4 and TRBJ2-3; D might be TRBD2 (6 bases). Germline V CDR1 and CDR2: SGHNT, YYREEE (reference sequence). The CDR3 consists of 15 residues. V lost 4 bases, J lost 0 bases, and 12 bases lay in between. The CDR3 DNA reads TGTGCCAGCAGCCGCGGAGGGCGCAGCACAGATACGCAGTATTTT. Protein: CASSRGGRSTDTQYF.